Sequencing of this T cell receptor (beta chain) was carried out in a study of blood T cell repertoires in COVID-19. Study summary: The study drew acute and convalescent COVID-19 samples from the United States, Italy and Spain. In each case, the material was cDNA or gDNA derived from T cells, B-cell-depleted T cells, or PBMCs.

Original analysis: Estimates of nucleated cell counts were drawn from the amplification of reference gene primers. Profiling relied on immunoSEQ multiplex PCR, and the TCRdb table lists in-frame clones only, not all of them. V and J calls plus clone size are reproduced from that table; the DNA served to infer D and trimming. There are some 100,000 clones in the sample; around 87% occur only once, and more than 9% lies in the top ten. This CDR3 region has 20 residues. With V trimmed by 6 bases and J by 0 bases, 18 bases remained unmatched. Germline V lookup: CDR1 MNHEY, CDR2 SMNVEV (reference sequence).

This clonotype was obtained from a woman aged 30 to 39 with acute or convalescent COVID-19. The V call is TRBV27, the J call TRBJ2-1; 9 bases align to TRBD1. The specimen sequenced was peripheral blood. The CDR3 DNA reads as TGTGCCAGCAGGAGCATTCCGGGACAGGGTCAGGGAAGCTCCTACAATGAGCAGTTCTTC. Its translation is CASRSIPGQGQGSSYNEQFF.